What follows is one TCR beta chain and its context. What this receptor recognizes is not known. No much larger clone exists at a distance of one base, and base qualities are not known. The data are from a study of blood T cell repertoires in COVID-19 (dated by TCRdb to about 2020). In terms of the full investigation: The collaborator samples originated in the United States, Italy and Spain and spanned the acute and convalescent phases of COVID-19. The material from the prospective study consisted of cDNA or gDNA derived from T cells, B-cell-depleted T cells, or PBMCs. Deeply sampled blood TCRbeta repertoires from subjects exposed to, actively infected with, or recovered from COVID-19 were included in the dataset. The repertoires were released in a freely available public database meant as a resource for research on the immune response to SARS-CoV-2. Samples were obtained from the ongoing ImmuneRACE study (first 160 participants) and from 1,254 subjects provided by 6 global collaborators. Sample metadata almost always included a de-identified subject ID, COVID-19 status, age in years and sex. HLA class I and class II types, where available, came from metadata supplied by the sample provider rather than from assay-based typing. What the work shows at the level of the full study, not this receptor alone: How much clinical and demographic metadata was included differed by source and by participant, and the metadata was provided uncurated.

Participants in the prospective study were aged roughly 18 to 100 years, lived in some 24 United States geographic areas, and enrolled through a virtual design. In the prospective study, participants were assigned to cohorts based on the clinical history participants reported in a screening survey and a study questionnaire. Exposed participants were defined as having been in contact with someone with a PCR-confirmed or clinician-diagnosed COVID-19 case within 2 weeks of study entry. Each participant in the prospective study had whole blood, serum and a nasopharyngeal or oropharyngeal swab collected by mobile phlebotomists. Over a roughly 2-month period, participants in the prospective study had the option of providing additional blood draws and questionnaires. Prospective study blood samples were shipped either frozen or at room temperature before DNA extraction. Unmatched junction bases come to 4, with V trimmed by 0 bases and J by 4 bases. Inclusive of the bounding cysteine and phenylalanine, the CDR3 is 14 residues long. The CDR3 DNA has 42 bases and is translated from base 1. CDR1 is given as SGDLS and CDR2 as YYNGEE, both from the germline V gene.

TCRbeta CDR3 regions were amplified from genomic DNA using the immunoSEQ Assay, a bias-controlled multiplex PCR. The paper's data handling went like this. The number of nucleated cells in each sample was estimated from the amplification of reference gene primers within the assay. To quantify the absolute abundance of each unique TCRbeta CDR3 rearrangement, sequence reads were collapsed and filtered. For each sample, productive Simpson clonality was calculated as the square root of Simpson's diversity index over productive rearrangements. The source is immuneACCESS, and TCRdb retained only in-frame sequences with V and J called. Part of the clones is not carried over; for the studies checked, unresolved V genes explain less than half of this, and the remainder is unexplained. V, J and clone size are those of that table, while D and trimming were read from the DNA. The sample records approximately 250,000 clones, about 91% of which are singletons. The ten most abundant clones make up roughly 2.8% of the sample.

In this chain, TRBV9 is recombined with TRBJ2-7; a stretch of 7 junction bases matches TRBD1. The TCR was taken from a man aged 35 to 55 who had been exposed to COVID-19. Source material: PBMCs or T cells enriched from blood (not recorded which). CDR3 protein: CASSVEGAIYEQYF. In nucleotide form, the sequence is TGTGCCAGCAGCGTAGAGGGGGCGATATACGAGCAGTACTTC.